These T cell receptor beta chains were read from a single sample in a study of shared clonotypes between healthy human individuals. Clones were sequenced by immunoSEQ multiplex PCR, and TCRdb holds only the in-frame ones, with some missing. The profile covers millions of clones, with approximately 94% appearing a single time and more than 0.95% taken by the ten largest. Input material: naive CD8+ T cells sorted from blood. The source of these receptors is a man in his late teens or twenties in good health. The CDR3 runs from the conserved cysteine through the conserved F or W.

cdr3_aa: CASSQDYQGAGTGELFF
v_call: TRBV4-1
j_call: TRBJ2-2

cdr3_aa: CASSKHRGYDNQPQHF
v_call: TRBV21-1
j_call: TRBJ1-5

cdr3_aa: CAWSGIVAGAAGGETQYF
v_call: TRBV30
j_call: TRBJ2-5

cdr3_aa: CASSRDRGPNEKLFF
v_call: TRBV14
j_call: TRBJ1-4

cdr3_aa: CASNPGTGDYNEQFF
v_call: TRBV6-5
j_call: TRBJ2-1

cdr3_aa: CASSPTAYGYTF
v_call: TRBV2
j_call: TRBJ1-2

cdr3_aa: CASTPSTVGGELFF
v_call: TRBV6-5
j_call: TRBJ2-2

cdr3_aa: CASSIGTDGGIYEQYF
v_call: TRBV28
j_call: TRBJ2-7

cdr3_aa: CASSPRDRGLHEQYF
v_call: TRBV11-1
j_call: TRBJ2-7

cdr3_aa: CASSLSSGSYEQYF
v_call: TRBV7-9
j_call: TRBJ2-7

cdr3_aa: CASSYSVGQASYEQYF
v_call: TRBV6-5
j_call: TRBJ2-7

cdr3_aa: CASSQDYGAYEQYF
v_call: TRBV4-1
j_call: TRBJ2-7

cdr3_aa: CSAPWEVTQYF
v_call: TRBV20-1
j_call: TRBJ2-3

cdr3_aa: CASSLDRGLGEQYF
v_call: TRBV13
j_call: TRBJ2-7

cdr3_aa: CASSLSGRYTEAFF
v_call: TRBV27
j_call: TRBJ1-1

cdr3_aa: CASSGQGTYEQYF
v_call: TRBV4-1
j_call: TRBJ2-7

cdr3_aa: CASSSSTDPKNEQYF
v_call: TRBV7-9
j_call: TRBJ2-7

cdr3_aa: CASSSQGSPYEQYF
v_call: TRBV7-2
j_call: TRBJ2-7

cdr3_aa: CASSPDTGELFF
v_call: TRBV7-9
j_call: TRBJ2-2

cdr3_aa: CASSDRFGQGFGGANVLTF
v_call: TRBV6-1
j_call: TRBJ2-6

cdr3_aa: CASSHPGQGAREQYF
v_call: TRBV4-1
j_call: TRBJ2-7

cdr3_aa: CASSSTGTGDGYTF
v_call: TRBV28
j_call: TRBJ1-2

cdr3_aa: CASSMWTGDGYTF
v_call: TRBV9
j_call: TRBJ1-2

cdr3_aa: CASSLVQSEAFF
v_call: TRBV5-6
j_call: TRBJ1-1

cdr3_aa: CASSVDPSSGNTIYF
v_call: TRBV9
j_call: TRBJ1-3

cdr3_aa: CACQDRVNYGYTF
v_call: TRBV30
j_call: TRBJ1-2

cdr3_aa: CASSKTGTGSYEQYF
v_call: TRBV9
j_call: TRBJ2-7

cdr3_aa: CASSMGSYEQYF
v_call: TRBV19
j_call: TRBJ2-7

cdr3_aa: CASSLDGPESETQYF
v_call: TRBV7-6
j_call: TRBJ2-5

cdr3_aa: CASSPTSRETQYF
v_call: TRBV7-9
j_call: TRBJ2-5

cdr3_aa: CASSPGGSSYNEQFF
v_call: TRBV25-1
j_call: TRBJ2-1

cdr3_aa: CASIQVGSQGNQPQHF
v_call: TRBV2
j_call: TRBJ1-5

cdr3_aa: CASSSGGFSYEQYF
v_call: TRBV19
j_call: TRBJ2-7

cdr3_aa: CASSLRAGDKGAVYEQYF
v_call: TRBV7-9
j_call: TRBJ2-7

cdr3_aa: CASTPFSGGAYEQYF
v_call: TRBV6-1
j_call: TRBJ2-7

cdr3_aa: CASSLDRTQETQYF
v_call: TRBV7-2
j_call: TRBJ2-5

cdr3_aa: CASSPQGQGIYEQYF
v_call: TRBV7-8
j_call: TRBJ2-7

cdr3_aa: CASSPIGSGNSPLHF
v_call: TRBV5-5
j_call: TRBJ1-6

cdr3_aa: CASSVSGGETQYF
v_call: TRBV9
j_call: TRBJ2-5